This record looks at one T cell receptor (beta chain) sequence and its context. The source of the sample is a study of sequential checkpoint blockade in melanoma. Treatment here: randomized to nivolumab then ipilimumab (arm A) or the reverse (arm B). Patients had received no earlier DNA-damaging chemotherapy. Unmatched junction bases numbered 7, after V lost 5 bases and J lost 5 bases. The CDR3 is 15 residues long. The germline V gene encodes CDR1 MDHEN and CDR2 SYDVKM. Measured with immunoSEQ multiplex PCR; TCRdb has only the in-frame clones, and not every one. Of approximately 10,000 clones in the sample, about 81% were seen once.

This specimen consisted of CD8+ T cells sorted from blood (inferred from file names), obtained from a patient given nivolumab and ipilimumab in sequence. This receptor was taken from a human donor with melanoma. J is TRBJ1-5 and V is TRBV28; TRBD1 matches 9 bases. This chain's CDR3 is CASSEDRGWDQPQHF. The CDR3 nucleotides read TGTGCCAGCAGTGAGGACAGGGGCTGGGATCAGCCCCAGCATTTT.